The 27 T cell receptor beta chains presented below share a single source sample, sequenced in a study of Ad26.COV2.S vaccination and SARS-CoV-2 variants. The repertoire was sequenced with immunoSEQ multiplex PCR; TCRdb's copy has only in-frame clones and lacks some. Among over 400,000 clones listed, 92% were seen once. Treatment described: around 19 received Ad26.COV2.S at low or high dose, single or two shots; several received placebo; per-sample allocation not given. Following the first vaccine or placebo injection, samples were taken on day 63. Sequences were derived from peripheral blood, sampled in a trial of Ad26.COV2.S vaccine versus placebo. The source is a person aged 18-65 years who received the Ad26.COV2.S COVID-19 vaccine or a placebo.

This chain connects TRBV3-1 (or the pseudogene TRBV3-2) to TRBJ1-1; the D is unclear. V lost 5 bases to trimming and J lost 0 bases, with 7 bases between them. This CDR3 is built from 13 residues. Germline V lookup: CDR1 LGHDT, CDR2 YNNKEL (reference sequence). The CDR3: CASSGRLNTEAFF. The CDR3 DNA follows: TGTGCCAGCAGCGGACGGTTGAACACTGAAGCTTTCTTT.

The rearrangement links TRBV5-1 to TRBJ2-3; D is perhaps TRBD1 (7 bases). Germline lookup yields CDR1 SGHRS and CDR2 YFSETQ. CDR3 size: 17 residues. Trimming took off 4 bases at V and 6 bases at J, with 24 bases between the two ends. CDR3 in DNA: TGCGCCAGCAGCCCCAGGGGGAGCGATCGGGGACTGGATACGCAGTATTTT. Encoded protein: CASSPRGSDRGLDTQYF.

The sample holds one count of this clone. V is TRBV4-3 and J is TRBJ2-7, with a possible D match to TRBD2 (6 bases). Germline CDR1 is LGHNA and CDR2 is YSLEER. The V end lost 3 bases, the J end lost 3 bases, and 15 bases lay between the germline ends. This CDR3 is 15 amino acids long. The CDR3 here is CASSHRNTGDYEQYF. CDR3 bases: TGCGCCAGCAGCCATCGCAACACGGGGGACTACGAGCAGTACTTC.

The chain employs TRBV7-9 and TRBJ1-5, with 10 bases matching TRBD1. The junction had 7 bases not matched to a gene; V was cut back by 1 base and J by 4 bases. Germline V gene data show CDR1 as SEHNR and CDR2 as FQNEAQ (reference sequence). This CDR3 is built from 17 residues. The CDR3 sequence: CASSLGSPGQGNQPQHF. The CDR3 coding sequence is TGTGCCAGCAGCTTAGGATCTCCGGGACAGGGGAATCAGCCCCAGCATTTT.

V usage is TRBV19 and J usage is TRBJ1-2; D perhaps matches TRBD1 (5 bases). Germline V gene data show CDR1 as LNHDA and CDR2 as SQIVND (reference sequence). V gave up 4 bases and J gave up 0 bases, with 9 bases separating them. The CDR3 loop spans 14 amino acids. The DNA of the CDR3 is TGTGCCAGTAGTACTACAGGCTCTAACTATGGCTACACCTTC. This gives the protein CASSTTGSNYGYTF.

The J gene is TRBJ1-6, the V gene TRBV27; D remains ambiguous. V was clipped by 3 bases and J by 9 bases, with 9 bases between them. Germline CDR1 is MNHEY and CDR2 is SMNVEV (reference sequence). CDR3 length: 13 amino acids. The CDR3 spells CASSFSWGSPLHF. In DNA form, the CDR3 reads TGTGCCAGCAGTTTCAGTTGGGGTTCACCCCTCCACTTT.

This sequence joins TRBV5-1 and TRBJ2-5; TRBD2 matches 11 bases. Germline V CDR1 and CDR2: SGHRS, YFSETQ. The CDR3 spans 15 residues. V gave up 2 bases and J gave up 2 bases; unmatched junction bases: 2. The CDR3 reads CASSFSGGAQETQYF. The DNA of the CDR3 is TGCGCCAGCAGCTTTAGCGGGGGGGCACAAGAGACCCAGTACTTC.

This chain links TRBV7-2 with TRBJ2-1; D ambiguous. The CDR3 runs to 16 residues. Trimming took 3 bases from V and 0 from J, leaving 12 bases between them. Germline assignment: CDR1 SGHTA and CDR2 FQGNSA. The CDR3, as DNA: TGTGCCAGCAGCTTTACAGATTTCCGCTCCTACAATGAGCAGTTCTTC. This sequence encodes CASSFTDFRSYNEQFF.

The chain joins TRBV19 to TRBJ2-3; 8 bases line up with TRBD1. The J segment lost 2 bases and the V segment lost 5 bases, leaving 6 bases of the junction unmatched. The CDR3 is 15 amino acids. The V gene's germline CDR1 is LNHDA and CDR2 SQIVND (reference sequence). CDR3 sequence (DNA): TGTGCCAGTAGTCCAAGGACAGGGCTCACAGATACGCAGTATTTT. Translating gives CASSPRTGLTDTQYF.

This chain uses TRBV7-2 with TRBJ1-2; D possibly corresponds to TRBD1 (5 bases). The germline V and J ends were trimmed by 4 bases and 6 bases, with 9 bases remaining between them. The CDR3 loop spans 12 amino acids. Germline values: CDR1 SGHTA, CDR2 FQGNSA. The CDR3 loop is CASSYVGDGYTF. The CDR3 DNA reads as TGTGCCAGCAGCTACGTGGGGGATGGCTACACCTTC.

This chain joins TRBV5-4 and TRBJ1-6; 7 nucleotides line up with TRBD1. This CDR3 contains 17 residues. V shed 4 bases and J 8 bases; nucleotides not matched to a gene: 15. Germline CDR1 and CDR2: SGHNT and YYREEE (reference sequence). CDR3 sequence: CASSHELHGQVDSPLHF. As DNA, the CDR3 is TGTGCCAGCAGCCACGAACTACACGGACAGGTGGATTCACCCCTCCACTTT.

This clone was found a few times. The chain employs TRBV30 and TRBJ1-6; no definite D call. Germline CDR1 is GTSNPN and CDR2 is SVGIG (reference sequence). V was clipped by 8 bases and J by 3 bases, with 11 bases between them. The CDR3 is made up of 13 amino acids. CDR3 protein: CAGEANYNSPLHF. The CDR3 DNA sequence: TGTGCCGGGGAAGCGAACTATAATTCACCCCTCCACTTT.

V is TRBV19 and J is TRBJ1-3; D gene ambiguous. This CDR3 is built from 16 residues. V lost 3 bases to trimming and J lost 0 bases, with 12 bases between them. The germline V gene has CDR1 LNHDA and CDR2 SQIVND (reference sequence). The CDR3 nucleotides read TGTGCCAGTAGTATTGGTAGTTTCTTCTCTGGAAACACCATATATTTT. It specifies CASSIGSFFSGNTIYF.

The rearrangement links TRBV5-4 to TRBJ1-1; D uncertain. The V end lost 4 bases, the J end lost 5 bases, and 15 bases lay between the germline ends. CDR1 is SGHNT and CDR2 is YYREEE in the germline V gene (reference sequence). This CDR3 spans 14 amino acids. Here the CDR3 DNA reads TGTGCCAGCAGCCCCGGACGACGGGAAACTGAAGCTTTCTTT. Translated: CASSPGRRETEAFF.

CDR3 amino acids: CASSLPQGARTDTQYF. The CDR3 DNA is TGTGCCAGCTCACTACCACAGGGGGCGAGGACAGATACGCAGTATTTT. The rearrangement joins TRBV18 to TRBJ2-3, with 9 bases aligning to TRBD1. The J segment lost 3 bases and the V segment lost 4 bases, leaving 8 bases of the junction unmatched. Germline CDR1 is KGHSH and CDR2 is LQKENI. CDR3 length equals 16 residues. Drawing the rest from reference TRBV18 and TRBJ2-3, the complete variable domain is NAGVMQNPRHLVRRRGQEARLRCSPMKGHSHVYWYRQLPEEGLKFMVYLQKENIIDESGMPKERFSAEFPKEGPSILRIQQVVRGDSAAYFCASSLPQGARTDTQYFGPGTRLTVL.

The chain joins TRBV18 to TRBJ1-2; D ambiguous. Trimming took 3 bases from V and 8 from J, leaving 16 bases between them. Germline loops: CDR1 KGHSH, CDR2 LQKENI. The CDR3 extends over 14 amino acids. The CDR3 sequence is CASSPIPLAPGYTF. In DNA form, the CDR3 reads TGTGCCAGCTCACCCATCCCCCTCGCCCCCGGCTACACCTTC.

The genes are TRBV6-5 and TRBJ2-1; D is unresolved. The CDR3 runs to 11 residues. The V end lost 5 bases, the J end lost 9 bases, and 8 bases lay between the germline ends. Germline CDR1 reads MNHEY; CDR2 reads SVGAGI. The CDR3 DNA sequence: TGTGCCAGCAGTAGATTGGGTGAGCAGTTCTTC. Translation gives CASSRLGEQFF.

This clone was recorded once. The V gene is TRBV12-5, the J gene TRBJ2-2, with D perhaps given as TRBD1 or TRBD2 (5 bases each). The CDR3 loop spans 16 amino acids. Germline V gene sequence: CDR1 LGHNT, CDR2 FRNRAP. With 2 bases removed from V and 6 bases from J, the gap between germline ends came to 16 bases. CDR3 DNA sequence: TGTGCTAGTGGTTTGCGGCAGGTGGGGGTACCCGGGGAGCTGTTTTTT. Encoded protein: CASGLRQVGVPGELFF.

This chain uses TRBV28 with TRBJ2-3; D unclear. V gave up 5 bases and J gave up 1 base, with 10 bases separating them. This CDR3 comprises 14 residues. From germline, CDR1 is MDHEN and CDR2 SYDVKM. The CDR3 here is CASSLGSGTDTQYF. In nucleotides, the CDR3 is TGTGCCAGCAGTCTCGGATCTGGCACAGATACGCAGTATTTT.

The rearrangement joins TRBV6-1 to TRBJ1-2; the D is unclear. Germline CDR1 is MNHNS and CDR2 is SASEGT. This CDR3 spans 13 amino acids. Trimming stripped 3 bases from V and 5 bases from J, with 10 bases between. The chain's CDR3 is CASSDREHYGYTF. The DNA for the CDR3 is TGTGCCAGCAGTGATCGGGAGCATTATGGCTACACCTTC.

The CDR3 loop reads CATRDSIATNEKLFF. CDR3 nucleotides: TGTGCCACCAGGGACTCTATTGCAACTAATGAAAAACTGTTTTTT. The chain uses TRBV19 and TRBJ1-4; D is possibly TRBD1 (5 bases). This CDR3 is built from 15 residues. V shed 10 bases and J shed 0 bases, with 15 bases lying between them. Germline V gene data show CDR1 as LNHDA and CDR2 as SQIVND (reference sequence).

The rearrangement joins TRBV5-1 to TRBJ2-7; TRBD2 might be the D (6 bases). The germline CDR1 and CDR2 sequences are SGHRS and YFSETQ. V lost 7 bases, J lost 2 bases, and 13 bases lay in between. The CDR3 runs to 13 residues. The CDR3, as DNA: TGCGCCAGCGCCCGGGACTCAGCCTACGAGCAGTACTTC. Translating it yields CASARDSAYEQYF. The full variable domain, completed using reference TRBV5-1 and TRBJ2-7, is KAGVTQTPRYLIKTRGQQVTLSCSPISGHRSVSWYQQTPGQGLQFLFEYFSETQRNKGNFPGRFSGRQFSNSRSEMNVSTLELGDSALYLCASARDSAYEQYFGPGTRLTVT.

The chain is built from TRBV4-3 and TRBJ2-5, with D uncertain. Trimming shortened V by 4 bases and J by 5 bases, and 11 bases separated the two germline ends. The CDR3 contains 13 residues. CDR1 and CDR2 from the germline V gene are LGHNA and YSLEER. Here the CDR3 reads CASSPRLRETQYF. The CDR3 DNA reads TGCGCCAGCAGCCCAAGACTTAGGGAGACCCAGTACTTC.

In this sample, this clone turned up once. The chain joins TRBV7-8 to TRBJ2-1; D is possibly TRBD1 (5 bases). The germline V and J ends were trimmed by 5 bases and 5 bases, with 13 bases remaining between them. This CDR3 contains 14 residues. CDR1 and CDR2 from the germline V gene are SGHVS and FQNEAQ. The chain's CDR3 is CASSTLDRNNEQFF. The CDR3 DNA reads TGTGCCAGCAGCACCCTAGACAGAAACAATGAGCAGTTCTTC.

DNA of the CDR3: TGTGCCAGCAGCTTGGCGACAGGGATCTACAATGAGCAGTTCTTC. Protein sequence: CASSLATGIYNEQFF. The J gene is TRBJ2-1, the V gene TRBV5-6; 7 bases map to TRBD1. The CDR3 is 15 amino acids. Germline loops: CDR1 SGHDT, CDR2 YYEEEE. V lost 0 bases and J lost 3; bases outside the gene matches: 3.

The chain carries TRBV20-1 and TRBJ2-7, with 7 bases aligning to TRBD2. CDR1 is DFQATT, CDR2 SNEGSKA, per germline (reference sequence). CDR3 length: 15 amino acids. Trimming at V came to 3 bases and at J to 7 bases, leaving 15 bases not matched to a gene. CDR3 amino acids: CSASLGTSALGEQYF. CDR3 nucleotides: TGCAGTGCTAGTTTGGGTACTAGCGCCCTGGGGGAGCAGTACTTC.

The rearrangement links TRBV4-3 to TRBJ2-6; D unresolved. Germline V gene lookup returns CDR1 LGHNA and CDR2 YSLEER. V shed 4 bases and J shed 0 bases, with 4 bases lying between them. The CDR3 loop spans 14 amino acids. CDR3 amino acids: CASSPGSGANVLTF. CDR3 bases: TGCGCCAGCAGCCCGGGCTCTGGGGCCAACGTCCTGACTTTC.